These T cell receptor beta chains were read from a single sample in a study of graft-versus-host responses after intestinal transplantation. TCRdb keeps only in-frame clones here, not all; method: immunoSEQ multiplex PCR. The sample lists roughly 23,000 clones; 90% to 95% were seen once. Sequenced material: PBMCs, taken 38 to 40 days after intestinal transplant. The receptors were gathered from a human patient who received an intestinal transplant, so some T cells may come from the graft donor. The CDR3 runs from the conserved cysteine through the conserved F or W. D genes are given only for firm matches. Clone size is not always given. Where it is, it says once, few, many or a class for expanded clones.

D gene	V gene	clone size	J gene	CDR3 protein	CDR3 DNA
.	TRBV4-1	.	TRBJ1-1	CASSPPGVNTEAFF	TGCGCCAGCAGCCCCCCTGGGGTTAACACTGAAGCTTTCTTT
TRBD2	TRBV27	.	TRBJ2-1	CASSPQGLGPSYNEQFF	TGTGCCAGCAGTCCCCAGGGACTAGGTCCCTCCTACAATGAGCAGTTCTTC
.	TRBV5-1	.	TRBJ1-5	CASSLGGGAGQPQHF	TGCGCCAGCAGCTTGGGCGGAGGGGCGGGTCAGCCCCAGCATTTT
.	TRBV7-3	.	TRBJ2-1	CASSSPGTHEQFF	TGTGCCAGCAGCTCCCCAGGGACCCATGAGCAGTTCTTC
.	TRBV4-2	.	TRBJ2-7	CASSQEGRGQQAYEQYF	TGTGCCAGCAGCCAAGAAGGGAGGGGACAGCAAGCCTACGAGCAGTACTTC
.	TRBV27	.	TRBJ2-1	CASSLSRRNEQFF	TGTGCCAGCAGTTTATCGAGAAGGAATGAGCAGTTCTTC
.	TRBV6-6	.	TRBJ1-2	CASSPRRELYTF	TGTGCCAGCAGTCCCCGGAGAGAATTATACACCTTC
.	TRBV6-1	.	TRBJ1-3	CASSRTDGSGNTIYF	TGTGCCAGCAGTCGTACCGACGGCTCTGGAAACACCATATATTTT
.	TRBV6-5	.	TRBJ1-1	CASKSTGWNTEAFF	TGTGCCAGCAAATCGACAGGCTGGAACACTGAAGCTTTCTTT
TRBD2	TRBV4-1	.	TRBJ2-1	CASSRPSGRGAYNEQFF	TGCGCCAGCAGCCGCCCTAGCGGGAGGGGAGCCTACAATGAGCAGTTCTTC
.	TRBV9	.	TRBJ2-7	CASSPIDGYEQYF	TGTGCCAGCAGCCCCATTGACGGGTACGAGCAGTACTTC
TRBD1	TRBV27	few	TRBJ2-7	CASSETRTGGFYEQYF	TGTGCCAGCAGCGAGACCAGGACAGGAGGATTCTACGAGCAGTACTTC
TRBD2	TRBV5-1	.	TRBJ2-7	CASSPLWGGSSYEQYF	TGCGCCAGCAGCCCTCTATGGGGAGGGTCCTCCTACGAGCAGTACTTC
.	TRBV15	once	TRBJ1-2	CATSSVMRDGYTF	TGTGCCACCAGCAGTGTAATGAGGGATGGCTACACCTTC
.	TRBV27	.	TRBJ2-1	CASSLGRGSEQFF	TGTGCCAGCAGTTTAGGCAGGGGAAGTGAGCAGTTCTTC
.	TRBV10-2	.	TRBJ1-2	CAGFRGNYGYTF	TGCGCCGGCTTCCGGGGTAACTATGGCTACACCTTC
.	TRBV4-3	.	TRBJ1-1	CASSQDRGGPEAFF	TGCGCCAGCAGCCAAGATCGAGGCGGACCGGAAGCTTTCTTT
.	TRBV6-5	.	TRBJ1-1	CASSYSTFRVAEAFF	TGTGCCAGCAGTTACTCGACTTTCAGGGTGGCTGAAGCTTTCTTT
.	TRBV28	.	TRBJ1-1	CASNVGRNTEAFF	TGTGCCAGCAACGTCGGGCGGAACACTGAAGCTTTCTTT
.	TRBV9	.	TRBJ2-1	CASRGDSPYNEQFF	TGTGCCAGCAGGGGGGACTCCCCCTACAATGAGCAGTTCTTC
TRBD1	TRBV11-3	.	TRBJ1-5	CASSSTGTGRNQPQHF	TGTGCCAGCAGCTCTACCGGGACAGGGCGCAATCAGCCCCAGCATTTT
TRBD2	TRBV5-4	.	TRBJ2-3	CAAQRELPDTQYF	TGTGCCGCCCAGCGGGAGCTACCAGATACGCAGTATTTT
.	TRBV2	.	TRBJ1-4	CAILYIDRNELFF	TGTGCCATATTATATATTGACCGGAATGAACTGTTTTTT
TRBD1	TRBV28	.	TRBJ2-7	CASSLSGTGSYEQYF	TGTGCCAGCAGTCTCTCCGGGACAGGGTCCTACGAGCAGTACTTC
TRBD2	TRBV7-8	.	TRBJ2-7	CASSNPETSVNYEQYF	TGTGCCAGCAGCAACCCCGAGACTAGCGTCAATTACGAGCAGTACTTC
TRBD1	TRBV18	.	TRBJ2-7	CASSPGTGDYEQYF	TGTGCCAGCTCACCGGGGACAGGGGACTACGAGCAGTACTTC
TRBD1	TRBV6-1	.	TRBJ1-2	CASSEAQGARGYTF	TGTGCCAGCAGTGAGGCCCAGGGGGCGCGGGGCTACACCTTC
.	TRBV13	.	TRBJ2-3	CASSPPRTDTQYF	TGTGCCAGCAGCCCCCCCCGCACAGATACGCAGTATTTT
TRBD1	TRBV9	.	TRBJ1-1	CASSGRGRSNTEAFF	TGTGCCAGCAGCGGCAGGGGGCGATCGAACACTGAAGCTTTCTTT
.	TRBV15	.	TRBJ1-1	CATSPFWGGEAFF	TGTGCCACCAGTCCTTTTTGGGGGGGGGAAGCTTTCTTT
.	TRBV28	.	TRBJ1-2	CASDPSGTPNPYGYTF	TGTGCCAGCGACCCATCCGGGACCCCGAACCCCTATGGCTACACCTTC
TRBD2	TRBV28	.	TRBJ2-3	CASSALGGSPFTDTQYF	TGTGCCAGCAGTGCGCTGGGCGGGAGCCCCTTCACAGATACGCAGTATTTT
.	TRBV30	.	TRBJ2-3	CAWSVVGTDFTDTQYF	TGTGCCTGGAGTGTAGTAGGGACGGACTTCACAGATACGCAGTATTTT
.	TRBV9	.	TRBJ1-2	CASSVGQRNYYGYTF	TGTGCCAGCAGCGTAGGGCAGAGAAATTACTATGGCTACACCTTC
TRBD1	TRBV19	.	TRBJ2-5	CASSTRDSPRETQYF	TGTGCCAGTAGTACCAGGGACAGCCCTCGGGAGACCCAGTACTTC
.	TRBV6-5	.	TRBJ1-2	CASSLGTTANYGYTF	TGTGCCAGCAGTTTGGGGACAACAGCTAACTATGGCTACACCTTC
.	TRBV28	.	TRBJ1-5	CASSSEHAYRSNQPQHF	TGTGCCAGCAGTTCAGAACACGCCTACAGGTCAAATCAGCCCCAGCATTTT
TRBD2	TRBV15	.	TRBJ2-6	CATSSRISGGAGANVLTF	TGTGCCACCAGCAGTAGGATCTCCGGGGGGGCTGGGGCCAACGTCCTGACTTTC
.	TRBV30	.	TRBJ2-7	CACITRSSYEQYF	TGTGCCTGCATAACACGAAGCTCCTACGAGCAGTACTTC
TRBD1	TRBV6-5	few	TRBJ1-5	CASSSLGTGRDQPQHF	TGTGCCAGCAGTTCCCTTGGGACAGGGAGGGATCAGCCCCAGCATTTT
TRBD1	TRBV18	.	TRBJ2-5	CASSPPGQSQETQYF	TGTGCCAGCTCACCACCGGGACAGAGCCAAGAGACCCAGTACTTC
.	TRBV4-2	.	TRBJ2-2	CASSHGPLNTGELFF	TGTGCCAGCAGCCACGGACCTTTGAACACCGGGGAGCTGTTTTTT
.	TRBV7-9	.	TRBJ2-2	CASSQDKASGELFF	TGTGCCAGCAGCCAGGACAAAGCTAGCGGGGAGCTGTTTTTT
.	TRBV27	.	TRBJ1-4	CASSQGFATNEKLFF	TGTGCCAGCAGTCAGGGGTTCGCAACTAATGAAAAACTGTTTTTT
.	TRBV10-3	.	TRBJ2-3	CAISGIEGATDTQYF	TGTGCCATCAGTGGAATAGAAGGCGCGACAGATACGCAGTATTTT
TRBD1	TRBV19	.	TRBJ1-1	CASSLRQGAGDTEAFF	TGTGCCAGTAGTCTACGGCAGGGGGCGGGTGACACTGAAGCTTTCTTT
.	TRBV28	.	TRBJ2-7	CASSTPVGRNSYEQYF	TGTGCCAGCAGTACCCCGGTAGGCAGGAACTCCTACGAGCAGTACTTC
.	TRBV11-2	.	TRBJ1-2	CASSLGGSRSNYGYTF	TGTGCCAGCAGCTTAGGAGGCAGCCGGTCTAACTATGGCTACACCTTC
.	TRBV28	once	TRBJ1-4	CASSPPPSGEKLFF	TGTGCCAGCAGTCCCCCCCCATCAGGTGAAAAACTGTTTTTT
.	TRBV15	.	TRBJ1-5	CATSRVSSNQPQHF	TGTGCCACCAGCAGAGTAAGTAGCAATCAGCCCCAGCATTTT
.	TRBV25-1	.	TRBJ2-7	CASSEWYEQYF	TGTGCCAGCAGTGAATGGTACGAGCAGTACTTC
TRBD1	TRBV19	.	TRBJ1-5	CASSIPGGRQPQHF	TGTGCCAGTAGTATCCCAGGGGGCAGACAGCCCCAGCATTTT
TRBD2	TRBV30	.	TRBJ2-1	CAWSPQAGVLEQFF	TGTGCCTGGAGTCCACAGGCGGGAGTACTTGAGCAGTTCTTC
.	TRBV25-1	.	TRBJ1-1	CASSRHTGGDTEAFF	TGTGCCAGCAGTCGCCACACGGGAGGGGACACTGAAGCTTTCTTT
TRBD1	TRBV9	once	TRBJ2-7	CASSVSDRPYEQYF	TGTGCCAGCAGCGTTTCGGACAGGCCCTACGAGCAGTACTTC